This TCR beta chain was observed in a study of blood T cell repertoires in COVID-19. Looking at the study overall: Some COVID-19 samples were acute and others convalescent; all came from the United States, Italy and Spain. T cells, B-cell-depleted T cells, or PBMCs provided the cDNA or gDNA that served as material.

With V trimmed by 4 bases and J by 4 bases, 6 bases remained unmatched. The CDR3 consists of 15 residues. Germline lookup yields CDR1 SGHRS and CDR2 YFSETQ. In the original workflow: It was from reference gene primer amplification that nucleated cell counts were estimated. Only in-frame clones appear in the TCRdb table, and some are missing; sequencing was by immunoSEQ multiplex PCR. V and J calls and clone size follow that table, whereas D and trimming were derived from the DNA. There are approximately 25,000 clones in the sample; about 81% occur only once, and approximately 8.4% lies in the top ten.

The sequence was obtained from a human donor in a cohort sampled during active COVID-19. V gene TRBV5-1 combines with J gene TRBJ2-2; 8 nucleotides align to TRBD2. Sequencing was done on a sample of peripheral blood. The CDR3 loop reads CASSPGLGITGELFF. As DNA, the CDR3 is TGCGCCAGCAGCCCGGGACTAGGTATCACCGGGGAGCTGTTTTTT. Based on the CDR3 plus reference TRBV5-1 and TRBJ2-2, the full variable domain is KAGVTQTPRYLIKTRGQQVTLSCSPISGHRSVSWYQQTPGQGLQFLFEYFSETQRNKGNFPGRFSGRQFSNSRSEMNVSTLELGDSALYLCASSPGLGITGELFFGEGSRLTVL.